The 19 T cell receptor beta chains reported below all come from one sample, sequenced in a study of blood T cell repertoires in COVID-19. Sequencing used immunoSEQ multiplex PCR; TCRdb keeps in-frame clones, though not all of them. The table records some 260,000 clones, around 90% of them present only once. The specimen was peripheral blood. These receptors all come from a human donor in a cohort sampled during active COVID-19.

The chain employs TRBV7-6 and TRBJ2-1; a weak D match, TRBD2 (6 bases). Germline V CDR1 and CDR2: SGHVS, FNYEAQ. V was cut by 3 bases and J by 4 bases, with 13 bases left in between. This CDR3 has 15 residues. This chain's CDR3 is CASSLAGPLYNEQFF. Here the CDR3 DNA reads TGTGCCAGCAGCTTGGCGGGGCCCCTTTACAATGAGCAGTTCTTC.

The V and J genes are TRBV12-3 or TRBV12-4 and TRBJ1-5; the D is unclear. Trimming shortened V by 6 bases and J by 12 bases, and 18 bases separated the two germline ends. The length of the CDR3 is 13 residues. The CDR3 DNA reads as TGTGCCAGCAGGGTCGGGGTTGGTGGGAGCCAGCATTTT. Amino acids: CASRVGVGGSQHF.

The chain employs TRBV7-3 and TRBJ2-3; D perhaps matches TRBD1 (6 bases). Germline values: CDR1 SGHTA, CDR2 FQGTGA. The CDR3 runs to 14 residues. The ends were cut back, 5 bases at V and 6 bases at J, with 15 bases in the middle. This chain's CDR3 is CASSPTGLRDTQYF. The DNA for the CDR3 is TGTGCCAGCAGCCCGACAGGTTTGAGGGATACGCAGTATTTT. The full variable domain, completed using reference TRBV7-3 and TRBJ2-3, is GAGVSQTPSNKVTEKGKYVELRCDPISGHTALYWYRQSLGQGPEFLIYFQGTGAADDSGLPNDRFFAVRPEGSVSTLKIQRTERGDSAVYLCASSPTGLRDTQYFGPGTRLTVL.

The gene calls are TRBV3-1 (or the pseudogene TRBV3-2) and TRBJ2-7; 11 bases are shared with TRBD2. The CDR3 is 16 amino acids. Per germline, CDR1 LGHDT and CDR2 YNNKEL (reference sequence). The trim removed 2 bases at V and 5 bases at J, leaving 8 bases unmatched. The CDR3 sequence: CASSQLLLAGVNEQYF. The DNA of the CDR3 is TGTGCCAGCAGCCAATTACTACTAGCGGGAGTGAACGAGCAGTACTTC.

This sequence joins TRBV10-3 and TRBJ2-3; TRBD1 aligns across 9 bases. Germline loops: CDR1 ENHRY, CDR2 SYGVKD. There are 16 residues in the CDR3. V shed 6 bases and J 2 bases; nucleotides not matched to a gene: 9. DNA for the CDR3: TGTGCCATCAGGGAACAGGGGGCGTCCTTCACAGATACGCAGTATTTT. Translated: CAIREQGASFTDTQYF.

The V and J genes are TRBV4-3 and TRBJ2-4, with D maybe TRBD1 (6 bases). Germline V gene lookup returns CDR1 LGHNA and CDR2 YSLEER. The CDR3 is 17 amino acids. V lost 0 bases and J lost 6, with 18 bases in between. For the CDR3, the DNA is TGCGCCAGCAGCCAAGATTTGGCGGCTAAAGGGGGAAACATTCAGTACTTC. It specifies CASSQDLAAKGGNIQYF.

V usage is TRBV6-6 and J usage is TRBJ2-7; weak D call: TRBD2 (6 bases). V was cut by 7 bases and J by 1 base, with 8 bases left in between. CDR1 is MNHNY and CDR2 is SVGAGI in the germline V gene (reference sequence). The CDR3 totals 12 residues. The CDR3 DNA follows: TGTGCCAGCATCGGGGGATCCTACGAGCAGTACTTC. This translates into CASIGGSYEQYF.

The genes are TRBV11-2 and TRBJ2-3, with D perhaps TRBD2 (6 bases). The CDR3 runs 16 residues. The V end lost 5 bases, the J end lost 0 bases, and 15 bases lay between the germline ends. Germline values: CDR1 SGHAT, CDR2 FQNNGV. CDR3: CASSPRGSTSTDTQYF. DNA of the CDR3: TGTGCCAGCAGCCCGCGGGGCAGCACTAGCACAGATACGCAGTATTTT.

The chain employs TRBV7-9 and TRBJ2-1; D is unclear. Germline V CDR1 and CDR2: SEHNR, FQNEAQ (reference sequence). Trimming pared 2 bases from V and 7 bases from J, leaving 12 bases between. The CDR3 spans 14 residues. The CDR3 DNA reads TGTGCCAGCAGCTTACACGGAGAGCTAAATGAGCAGTTCTTC. This encodes CASSLHGELNEQFF.

The chain is built from TRBV28 and TRBJ2-1; D is uncertain. V gave up 3 bases and J gave up 1 base, with 7 bases separating them. This CDR3 comprises 14 residues. CDR1 is MDHEN and CDR2 is SYDVKM in the germline V gene. The CDR3 region is CASSFKQSYNEQFF. The CDR3 DNA sequence: TGTGCCAGCAGTTTTAAGCAATCCTACAATGAGCAGTTCTTC.

This clone was observed once. DNA of the CDR3: TGCGCCAGCAGTGAATCGCGGGGGGACGCGCGACTCCAAGAGACCCAGTACTTC. Its translation is CASSESRGDARLQETQYF. The chain carries TRBV10-2 and TRBJ2-5; 8 nucleotides match TRBD2. Germline V gene data show CDR1 as WSHSY and CDR2 as SAAADI. V lost 3 bases to trimming and J lost 1 base; unmatched junction nucleotides: 13. The CDR3 length is 18 residues.

This rearrangement joins TRBV18 to TRBJ1-1; TRBD1 matches 9 bases. This CDR3 contains 17 residues. Germline lookup yields CDR1 KGHSH and CDR2 LQKENI. The J segment lost 4 bases and the V segment lost 2 bases, leaving 11 bases of the junction unmatched. As DNA, the CDR3 is TGTGCCAGCTCACCAACCGGGACAGGGTCAAGTAGCACTGAAGCTTTCTTT. Amino acid sequence: CASSPTGTGSSSTEAFF.

J is TRBJ2-1 and V is TRBV7-2, with D possibly TRBD2 on 6 matching bases. The CDR3 totals 14 residues. Germline V gene sequence: CDR1 SGHTA, CDR2 FQGNSA. V lost 5 bases to trimming and J lost 8 bases, with 16 bases between them. CDR3 in amino acids: CASSPPTRFDEQFF. CDR3 bases: TGTGCCAGCAGCCCTCCGACTAGATTCGATGAGCAGTTCTTC.

The V gene is TRBV6-5, the J gene TRBJ1-2; 9 positions agree with TRBD1. The V and J ends lost 4 bases and 3 bases, in that order; junction bases with no gene match: 6. The CDR3 has 15 residues. Germline loops: CDR1 MNHEY, CDR2 SVGAGI. The CDR3 nucleotides read TGTGCCAGCAGTTTAGCGGACAGGGGAGACTATGGCTACACCTTC. Amino acid sequence: CASSLADRGDYGYTF.

The chain's CDR3 is CASRQGPRDTQYF. CDR3 nucleotide sequence: TGTGCCAGTCGACAGGGGCCAAGGGATACGCAGTATTTT. The chain carries TRBV19 and TRBJ2-3; TRBD1 aligns across 8 bases. This CDR3 has 13 amino acids. Germline CDR1 and CDR2: LNHDA and SQIVND (reference sequence). V shed 8 bases and J 6 bases; nucleotides not matched to a gene: 7.

The chain links TRBV28 to TRBJ1-5, with D possibly TRBD1 on 6 matching bases. This CDR3 contains 19 residues. V was trimmed by 5 bases and J by 2 bases, leaving 25 bases between them. The germline CDR1 and CDR2 sequences are MDHEN and SYDVKM. The CDR3 loop reads CASSLRWEIRGAGNQPQHF. CDR3 in DNA: TGTGCCAGCAGTCTGAGGTGGGAAATCAGGGGCGCCGGCAATCAGCCCCAGCATTTT.

This chain joins TRBV28 and TRBJ2-7; D not certain. The CDR3 is made up of 11 amino acids. Germline CDR1 is MDHEN and CDR2 is SYDVKM. V shed 3 bases and J shed 5 bases, with 5 bases lying between them. CDR3 in amino acids: CASSFLNEQYF. The CDR3 DNA is TGTGCCAGCAGTTTCCTTAACGAGCAGTACTTC.

This clone was seen a few times. The V gene is TRBV15, the J gene TRBJ2-1, with 9 bases lining up with TRBD1. V dropped 8 bases and J dropped 7; count of bases not matched to a gene: 3. Germline lookup yields CDR1 LNHNV and CDR2 YYDKDF (reference sequence). This CDR3 comprises 12 residues. The CDR3 reads CATGQGRNEQFF. CDR3 bases: TGTGCCACCGGACAGGGGAGGAATGAGCAGTTCTTC. Variable domain in full (rest from reference TRBV15 and TRBJ2-1): DAMVIQNPRYQVTQFGKPVTLSCSQTLNHNVMYWYQQKSSQAPKLLFHYYDKDFNNEADTPDNFQSRRPNTSFCFLDIRSPGLGDTAMYLCATGQGRNEQFFGPGTRLTVL.

The rearrangement links TRBV30 to TRBJ1-4, with no clear D. Germline CDR1 and CDR2: GTSNPN and SVGIG (reference sequence). V was cut by 4 bases and J by 7 bases, with 10 bases left in between. The CDR3 contains 12 residues. CDR3 amino acids: CAWTSIGEKLFF. The CDR3 coding sequence is TGTGCCTGGACATCAATCGGTGAAAAACTGTTTTTT.